One and the same sample provided the 20 T cell receptor beta chains below, sequenced in a study of blood T cells in healthy people across ages. Through a sample-barcoded 5' primer and a J-beta primer mix, a second PCR was run for about 6 to 11 cycles. TCRdb re-analysed the 5' RACE reads in MiXCR, keeping a single row per CDR3 protein. The table shows about 730,000 distinct CDR3 sequences, with about 42% occurring only once. Sequenced sample: blood. These receptors all stem from a woman aged 60-70 years in good health.

This chain uses TRBV20-1 with TRBJ2-3; D gene ambiguous. This CDR3 is built from 15 residues. CDR1 is DFQATT and CDR2 is SNEGSKA in the germline V gene (reference sequence). Trimming pared 6 bases from V and 0 bases from J, leaving 16 bases between. The CDR3 loop reads CSARFGWGSTDTQYF. The CDR3 region has the DNA TGCAGTGCCCGCTTCGGCTGGGGAAGCACAGATACGCAGTATTTT.

V is TRBV11-2 and J is TRBJ1-1, with TRBD1 as a possible D gene (6 bases). The CDR3 loop spans 15 amino acids. The germline V gene encodes CDR1 SGHAT and CDR2 FQNNGV. Trimming took 5 bases from V and 0 from J, leaving 13 bases between them. The CDR3 spells CASSRRTAMNTEAFF. The CDR3 DNA sequence: TGTGCCAGCAGCCGGCGGACAGCTATGAACACTGAAGCTTTCTTT.

The V and J genes are TRBV10-3 and TRBJ1-2; D is possibly TRBD1 (5 bases). Germline V gene data show CDR1 as ENHRY and CDR2 as SYGVKD. Trimming shortened V by 6 bases and J by 3 bases, and 11 bases separated the two germline ends. This CDR3 comprises 13 residues. For the CDR3, the DNA is TGTGCCATCAGCCAAGGGGAGGACTATGGCTACACCTTC. Its translation: CAISQGEDYGYTF.

To note about this clonotype: Just one base apart from a much larger clone, this may be a read error. The gene calls are TRBV12-3 or TRBV12-4 and TRBJ2-1; no definite D call. The V and J ends lost 3 bases and 10 bases respectively, with 10 bases between them. The CDR3 length is 12 residues. CDR3: CASSFGNWEQFF. The CDR3 nucleotides are TGTGCCAGCAGTTTTGGAAATTGGGAGCAGTTCTTC.

This clonotype has just a few counts. The chain joins TRBV7-9 to TRBJ2-1; D may be TRBD2 (5 bases). The J call could be wrong; TRBJ2-7 is a better fit for the DNA end. Germline V lookup: CDR1 SEHNR, CDR2 FQNEAQ (reference sequence). CDR3 length equals 16 residues. The CDR3 DNA reads as TGTGCCAGCAGCTTACTGACGTTTGGTGGGAGCAATGAGCAGTACTTC. Protein product: CASSLLTFGGSNEQYF.

This clonotype appeared many times. The rearrangement uses TRBV5-1 and TRBJ2-7; 11 nucleotides line up with TRBD2. CDR3 size: 15 residues. Germline CDR1 is SGHRS and CDR2 is YFSETQ. Germline trimming cut 2 bases from V and 5 bases from J; bases unmatched to any gene: 6. CDR3 sequence reads: CASSFTSGSDNEQYF. The CDR3 nucleotides are TGCGCCAGCAGCTTTACTAGCGGGAGTGATAACGAGCAGTACTTC.

V is TRBV2 and J is TRBJ2-7; 9 nucleotides line up with TRBD1. The CDR3 contains 15 residues. Germline V gene lookup returns CDR1 SNHLY and CDR2 FYNNEI. Losses at the gene ends were 6 bases for V and 9 bases for J; bases not matched to a gene: 15. The CDR3 is CASSDTGQGVGGQYF. The CDR3 coding sequence is TGTGCCAGCAGCGACACGGGACAGGGTGTGGGCGGGCAGTACTTC.

This chain uses TRBV7-2 with TRBJ2-3; D is possibly TRBD1 or TRBD2 (5 bases each). The length of the CDR3 is 14 residues. The V and J ends lost 4 bases and 2 bases respectively, with 10 bases between them. Germline CDR1 is SGHTA and CDR2 is FQGNSA. The CDR3 loop is CASSSLGTTDTQYF. The CDR3 bases are TGTGCCAGCAGCTCCTTAGGGACCACAGATACGCAGTATTTT. The full variable domain, rest sourced from reference TRBV7-2 and TRBJ2-3, is GAGVSQSPSNKVTEKGKDVELRCDPISGHTALYWYRQSLGQGLEFLIYFQGNSAPDKSGLPSDRFSAERTGGSVSTLTIQRTQQEDSAVYLCASSSLGTTDTQYFGPGTRLTVL.

This clonotype has just a few counts. The chain combines TRBV5-4 with TRBJ2-3; D call uncertain. The germline CDR1 and CDR2 sequences are SGHNT and YYREEE (reference sequence). The CDR3 is 16 amino acids. Trimming removed 0 bases from V and 4 bases from J, with 15 bases in between. The chain's CDR3 is CASSLAGSQTPDTQYF. The CDR3 coding sequence is TGTGCCAGCAGCTTGGCCGGGTCCCAGACCCCAGATACGCAGTATTTT.

This clonotype showed up just a few times. The genes are TRBV7-9 and TRBJ2-3, with TRBD1 matching over 7 bases. Trimming removed 3 bases from V and 5 bases from J; junction bases left unmatched: 8. The CDR3 consists of 15 residues. Per the germline V gene, CDR1 is SEHNR and CDR2 is FQNEAQ (reference sequence). This CDR3 reads CASSLVTGIKDTQYF. The CDR3 DNA is TGTGCCAGCAGCTTGGTGACAGGGATTAAAGATACGCAGTATTTT.

This clonotype turned up a few times. The V call is TRBV18, the J call TRBJ2-1; 9 nucleotides align to TRBD2. The CDR3 runs 14 residues. Trimming cost V 0 bases and J 10 bases; bases outside gene matches: 4. In germline, CDR1 is KGHSH, CDR2 LQKENI. The CDR3 sequence is CASSPPPSGAEQFF. Written as DNA, the CDR3 is TGTGCCAGCTCACCACCGCCTAGCGGGGCCGAGCAGTTCTTC.

In its sample, this clonotype was seen many times. This chain links TRBV5-1 with TRBJ2-3, with 12 bases lining up with TRBD1. The trim removed 2 bases at V and 4 bases at J, leaving 11 bases unmatched. The CDR3 contains 18 residues. Germline V CDR1 and CDR2: SGHRS, YFSETQ. The CDR3 sequence is CASSFRFTGTGGADTQYF. CDR3 nucleotides: TGCGCCAGCAGCTTTCGGTTTACCGGGACAGGGGGCGCAGATACGCAGTATTTT.

Only a few counts were recorded for this clonotype. This chain joins TRBV12-3 or TRBV12-4 and TRBJ2-7; 7 bases match TRBD2. The CDR3 totals 14 residues. Trimming removed 6 bases from V and 3 bases from J; junction bases left unmatched: 8. The CDR3 spells CASSPREALYEQYF. The CDR3 DNA is TGTGCCAGCAGCCCACGGGAGGCCCTCTACGAGCAGTACTTC.

Worth noting for this clonotype: One junction end disagrees with the germline gene, perhaps due to a read error. The chain uses TRBV5-1 and TRBJ2-7; 13 bases agree with TRBD2. Germline V lookup: CDR1 SGHRS, CDR2 YFSETQ. This CDR3 is 17 amino acids long. The CDR3 DNA reads TGCGCCGGCAGCTTATCCCCGACTAGCGGGAGGTCCTACGAGCAGTACTTC. This gives the protein CAGSLSPTSGRSYEQYF.

The J gene is TRBJ1-6, the V gene TRBV20-1; TRBD1 aligns across 8 bases. CDR1 is DFQATT, CDR2 SNEGSKA, per germline (reference sequence). The CDR3 runs 13 residues. Trimming cost V 3 bases and J 8 bases; bases outside gene matches: 3. The CDR3 bases are TGCAGTGCTAGTCACAGGGGGGATTCACCCCTCCACTTT. It codes for CSASHRGDSPLHF.

This clonotype was found a few times. This chain connects TRBV7-3 to TRBJ1-2; 7 positions match TRBD1. Germline values: CDR1 SGHTA, CDR2 FQGTGA. The ends lost 2 bases at V and 6 bases at J; junction bases unmatched: 3. The CDR3 is 13 residues long. The CDR3: CASSLLQGHGYTF. In DNA form, the CDR3 reads TGTGCCAGCAGCTTATTACAGGGGCATGGCTACACCTTC.

The chain couples TRBV21-1 to TRBJ1-1. TRBV21-1 is flagged as a pseudogene. There are 15 residues in the CDR3. The DNA of the CDR3 is TGTGCCAGCAGCGTGGAGGGCGATATTAACACTGAAGCTTTCTTT. It specifies CASSVEGDINTEAFF.

This clonotype was counted a few times. The chain carries TRBV7-9 and TRBJ1-5, with TRBD1 as a possible D gene (5 bases). Germline V CDR1 and CDR2: SEHNR, FQNEAQ (reference sequence). V gave up 5 bases and J gave up 7 bases, with 15 bases separating them. The CDR3 runs 14 residues. DNA of the CDR3: TGTGCCAGCAGCGGAGGGGTAACGGGGCAGCCCCAGCATTTT. As protein: CASSGGVTGQPQHF.

This chain uses TRBV12-3 or TRBV12-4 with TRBJ1-5, with a possible D match to TRBD1 (5 bases). V was trimmed by 3 bases and J by 0 bases, leaving 18 bases between them. The CDR3 has 18 amino acids. The CDR3, as DNA: TGTGCCAGCAGTTTTGGGACCCCAAGGAGGTATAGCAATCAGCCCCAGCATTTT. Translating it yields CASSFGTPRRYSNQPQHF.

The chain has TRBV9 and TRBJ1-4; D remains unclear. The CDR3 totals 13 residues. Germline CDR1 and CDR2: SGDLS and YYNGEE. The germline V and J ends were trimmed by 2 bases and 3 bases, with 5 bases remaining between them. The DNA for the CDR3 is TGTGCCAGCAGCGTCGGGTCTAATGAAAAACTGTTTTTT. Translated: CASSVGSNEKLFF.